This T cell receptor (beta chain) was sequenced for a study of tissue T cells after allogeneic stem cell transplantation. To note about this clone: Its target is not known.

Trimming left V 4 bases short and J 0 bases short, with 15 bases between. Germline V CDR1 and CDR2: KGHSH, LQKENI. The length of the CDR3 is 16 residues. Sequencing was performed with immunoSEQ multiplex PCR; in TCRdb, only in-frame clones are kept and a portion is missing. Here the sample spans 10,000 or so clones, roughly three fifths being singletons. Findings and limits, study-wide: Which tissue TCRs were alloreactive or antigen-specific was not determined. Some clones might be persisting host cells.

The sequencing here drew on tissue from the ileum, taken at autopsy. V usage is TRBV18 and J usage is TRBJ1-1; no firm D call. The TCR sequence derives from a woman aged 18-55 years with breast cancer. CDR3 region: CASSLHPRAMNTEAFF. CDR3 DNA: TGTGCCAGCTCACTCCACCCAAGGGCCATGAACACTGAAGCTTTCTTT.